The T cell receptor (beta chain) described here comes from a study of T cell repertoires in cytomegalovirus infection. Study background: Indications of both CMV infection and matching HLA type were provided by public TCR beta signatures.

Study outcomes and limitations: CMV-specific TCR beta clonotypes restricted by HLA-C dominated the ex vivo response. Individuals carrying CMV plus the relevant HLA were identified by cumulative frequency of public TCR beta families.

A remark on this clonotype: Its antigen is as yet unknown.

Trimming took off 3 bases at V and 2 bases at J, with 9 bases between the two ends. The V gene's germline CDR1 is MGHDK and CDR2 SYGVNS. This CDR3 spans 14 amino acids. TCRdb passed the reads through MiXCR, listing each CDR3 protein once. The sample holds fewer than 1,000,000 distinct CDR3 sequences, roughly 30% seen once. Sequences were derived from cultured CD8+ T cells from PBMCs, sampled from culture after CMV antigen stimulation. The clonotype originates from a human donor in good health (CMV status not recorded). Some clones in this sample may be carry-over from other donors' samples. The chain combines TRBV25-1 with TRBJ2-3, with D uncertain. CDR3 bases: TGTGCCAGCAGTGACTTCCCGGACACAGATACGCAGTATTTT. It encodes CASSDFPDTDTQYF.